This paragraph covers one T cell receptor (beta chain) sequence. In assigning cohorts, the study relied on participant-reported clinical history. This sample was included in a study of blood T cell repertoires in COVID-19. Study-level background: Samples taken during acute and convalescent COVID-19 were collected in the United States, Italy and Spain.

Original methodology: By means of reference gene primer amplification, nucleated cell counts were estimated. Sequencing used immunoSEQ multiplex PCR; TCRdb keeps in-frame clones, though not all of them. V, J and clone size are those of that table, while D and trimming were read from the DNA. The table shows around 300,000 clones, with around nine tenths occurring only once. Trimming stripped 4 bases from V and 5 bases from J, with 8 bases between. CDR1 and CDR2 (germline): MDHEN, SYDVKM. The CDR3 loop spans 12 amino acids. This TCR was recovered from a woman aged 55-75 years who had recovered from COVID-19. V and J are TRBV28 and TRBJ1-2; D ambiguous. Source material: PBMCs or T cells enriched from blood (not recorded which). CDR3 sequence: CASSSSGYGYTF. In DNA, the CDR3 is TGTGCCAGCAGTTCAAGCGGATATGGCTACACCTTC.